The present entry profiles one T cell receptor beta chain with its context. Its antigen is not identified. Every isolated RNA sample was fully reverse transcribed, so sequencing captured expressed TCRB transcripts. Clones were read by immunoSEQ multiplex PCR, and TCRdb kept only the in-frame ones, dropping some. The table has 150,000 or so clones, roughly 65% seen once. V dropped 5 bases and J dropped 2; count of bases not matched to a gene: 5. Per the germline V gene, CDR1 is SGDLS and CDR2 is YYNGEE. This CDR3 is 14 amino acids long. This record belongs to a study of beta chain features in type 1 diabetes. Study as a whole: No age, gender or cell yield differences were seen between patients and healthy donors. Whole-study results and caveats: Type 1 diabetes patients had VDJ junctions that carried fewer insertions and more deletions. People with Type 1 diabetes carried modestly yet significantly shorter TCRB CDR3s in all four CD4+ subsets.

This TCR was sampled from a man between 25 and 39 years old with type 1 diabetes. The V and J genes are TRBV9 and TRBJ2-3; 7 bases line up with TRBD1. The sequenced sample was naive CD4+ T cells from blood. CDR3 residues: CASRPGTDTDTQYF. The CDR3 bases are TGTGCCAGCAGACCGGGGACAGACACAGATACGCAGTATTTT.